This T cell receptor beta chain is drawn from a study of neurological immune-mediated disorders. Where libraries were unsorted, they were derived from 2 million PBMCs stored at -80 degrees C. This clonotype was counted ten times or more. Germline V CDR1 and CDR2: MNHNS, SASEGT. V lost 10 bases and J 1 base, leaving 13 bases between the germline ends. The CDR3 runs to 13 residues. Using its own MiXCR run on the 5' RACE reads, TCRdb lists one record per CDR3 protein. The repertoire holds fewer than 35,000 distinct CDR3 sequences, with about 4.5% as singletons. This receptor was taken from a man between 18 and 29 years old in good health. The sequenced sample consisted of PBMCs. The chain carries TRBV6-1 and TRBJ1-1; a weak D match, TRBD1 (5 bases). In DNA, the CDR3 is TGTGCCACCACACTGGGGGGGAACACTGAAGCTTTCTTT. It codes for CATTLGGNTEAFF.